The entry that follows covers one TCR beta chain sequence. Its cognate antigen is unknown. This sample was included in a study of T cell responses to AZD1222 COVID-19 vaccine. The table came from immunoSEQ multiplex PCR; TCRdb's copy has only in-frame clones and leaves some out. The profile shows around 96,000 clones, about 82% of them singletons. Per the germline V gene, CDR1 is SGHAT and CDR2 is FQNNGV. This CDR3 has 17 residues. V lost 0 bases, J lost 0 bases, and 12 bases lay in between. Notes on the study in general: Baseline seropositivity occurred in only six AZD1222 recipients. No day 14 peak samples; only post-peak repertoires were characterized.

Analyses pooled second doses at about 4 or about 12 weeks. The rearrangement links TRBV11-2 to TRBJ2-4; D unclear. This sample comprised peripheral blood, obtained 28 days after the second AZD1222 dose. The TCR originated in an adult who received the AZD1222 COVID-19 vaccine. The CDR3, as DNA: TGTGCCAGCAGCTTAGATCCCCAAGCACTAGCCAAAAACATTCAGTACTTC. The encoded protein is CASSLDPQALAKNIQYF.